These 10 T cell receptor beta chains were all obtained from the same sample, sequenced in a study of CD8+ T cells in alopecia areata. The authors sorted pooled cutaneous lymph node cells using CD4, CD8alpha, NKG2D, NKG2ACE and other markers. As the sequencing template, cDNA was produced by extracting RNA and reverse transcribing it. The protocol was immunoSEQ multiplex PCR, while the TCRdb copy is restricted to in-frame clones and leaves out a portion. The sample contains more than 250,000 clones, none of them singletons. The sample was CD4+ T cells sorted from a lymph node. The source is a C3H/HeJ mouse with alopecia areata. Mouse strain MHC haplotype: H2-k.

A note on this clone: The genes and germline here are from mouse. Read coverage stops 4 residues before the CDR3 terminus; the germline J gene supplies the remainder. The sample contains more than one DNA sequence encoding this CDR3. The chain uses TRBV1 and TRBJ1-2; a possible D gene is TRBD1 (5 bases). This CDR3 is built from 13 residues. Germline CDR1 and CDR2: NSQYPW and LRSPGD (reference sequence). Trimming left V 3 bases short and J 2 bases short, with 7 bases between. This chain's CDR3 is CTCSAEGNSDYTF. CDR3 DNA (partial): TGCACCTGCAGTGCGGAGGGGAACTCC.

This clone was counted between two and nine times. The gene names here belong to mouse. CDR3 DNA (partial): TGTGCCAGCAGCCAAGTGGGGGGGCGCATTGCAGAA. Its translation: CASSQVGGRIAE. The full CDR3 protein is CASSQVGGRIAETLYF. This rearrangement joins TRBV5 to TRBJ2-3; TRBD2 matches 9 bases. The sequence runs out 4 residues before the end of the CDR3; the remainder is reconstructed from the germline J gene. V lost 1 base and J lost 2; bases outside the gene matches: 4. Looked up from germline, CDR1 is LGHNA and CDR2 is YNLKQL (reference sequence). The length of the CDR3 is 16 residues.

Turning to this clone: A single base separates this from a much larger clone, so it may be a read error. The gene symbols are mouse symbols. The read stops 4 residues short of the end of the CDR3; the missing end is completed from the germline J gene. This chain links TRBV13-3 with TRBJ2-1; 8 bases agree with TRBD2. The germline CDR1 and CDR2 sequences are NNHDY and SYVADS. The CDR3 sequence is 15 residues long. Trimming cost V 2 bases and J 1 base; bases outside gene matches: 2. The CDR3 reads CASSDWGANYAEQFF. CDR3 DNA (partial): TGTGCCAGCAGTGACTGGGGGGCGAACTATGCT.

This clone was picked up a small number of times. Gene names follow the mouse nomenclature. Read data end 4 residues before the CDR3 end; the end is taken from the germline J gene. This chain connects TRBV1 to TRBJ1-1, with 9 nucleotides matching TRBD1. After removal of 3 bases from V and 4 bases from J, the junction contained 6 bases not matched to a gene. This CDR3 is built from 15 residues. Germline V gives CDR1 NSQYPW, CDR2 LRSPGD (reference sequence). The part of the CDR3 DNA that was read is TGCACCTGCAGTGCCGGGACAGGGAGGGCCACA. Amino acids: CTCSAGTGRAT. The complete CDR3 reads CTCSAGTGRATEVFF.

This clone was observed at least ten times. Germline and genes: mouse. Read sequence stops 4 residues before the CDR3 end, and the germline J gene provides the missing end. The chain couples TRBV2 to TRBJ1-4, with TRBD1 identical over 8 bases. The CDR3 spans 13 residues. Germline CDR1 reads LGHNA; CDR2 reads YSYQKL. The CDR3: CASSQQGAERLFF. The sequenced CDR3 bases are TGTGCCAGCAGCCAACAGGGGGCCGAA.

This clone showed up just a few times. Genes here carry mouse names. Read data end 4 residues before the CDR3 end; the end is taken from the germline J gene. This specimen includes other DNA sequences encoding the same CDR3. The rearrangement links TRBV13-3 to TRBJ2-7; D is perhaps TRBD2 (6 bases). CDR1 and CDR2 from the germline V gene are NNHDY and SYVADS. Trimming removed 1 base at V and 0 bases at J, with 8 bases between. This CDR3 is 14 amino acids long. CDR3 residues: CASSDLGDSYEQYF. CDR3 DNA, as far as it was read: TGTGCCAGCAGTGATTTGGGGGACTCCTAT.

A note on this clone: Gene names refer to mouse genes. The CDR3 end lies 4 residues beyond the end of the read and is filled in from the germline J gene. The chain couples TRBV19 to TRBJ2-3; a possible D gene is TRBD1 (6 bases). Germline CDR1 reads FNHDT; CDR2 reads SITEND (reference sequence). V lost 2 bases and J 1 base, leaving 8 bases between the germline ends. This CDR3 comprises 14 residues. The CDR3 is CASSIHRGAETLYF. The sequenced part of the CDR3 DNA is TGTGCCAGCAGTATTCACAGGGGTGCAGAA.

There are a few counts of this clone. Gene names are mouse gene names. Read coverage stops 4 residues before the CDR3 terminus; the germline J gene supplies the remainder. The same CDR3 also results from other DNA sequences found in this sample. The V gene is TRBV1, the J gene TRBJ1-1, with D perhaps TRBD1 (5 bases). There are 13 residues in the CDR3. Germline assignment: CDR1 NSQYPW and CDR2 LRSPGD (reference sequence). V gave up 3 bases and J gave up 4 bases, with 9 bases separating them. The CDR3 bases that were read are TGCACCTGCAGTGCTAGGGGTGGCACA. The encoded protein is CTCSARGGT. The CDR3 reads in full as CTCSARGGTEVFF.

A few counts support this clone. Gene names and germline refer to mouse. The read halts 4 residues ahead of the CDR3 end, with the missing end drawn from the germline J gene. The rearrangement uses TRBV19 and TRBJ2-5; 10 nucleotides align to TRBD2. Trimming at V came to 3 bases and at J to 3 bases, leaving 10 bases not matched to a gene. The germline V gene encodes CDR1 FNHDT and CDR2 SITEND (reference sequence). The CDR3 totals 17 residues. The sequenced part of the CDR3 DNA is TGTGCCAGCAGTAAGTCCCGCCGGGACTGGGGACAAGAC. Translation gives CASSKSRRDWGQD. The entire CDR3 is CASSKSRRDWGQDTQYF.

Points on this clone: Genes and germline are mouse. The CDR3 loop is CASTPDRRGGAETLYF. The covered CDR3 bases are TGTGCCAGCACCCCGGACAGGCGTGGGGGTGCAGAA. This chain uses TRBV19 with TRBJ2-3; TRBD1 aligns across 7 bases. The CDR3 is cut off 4 residues early in the read; its end comes from the germline J gene. Germline V gene data show CDR1 as FNHDT and CDR2 as SITEND (reference sequence). CDR3 length: 16 amino acids. V dropped 6 bases and J dropped 1; count of bases not matched to a gene: 11.